Only a few counts were recorded for the clone carrying this TCR beta chain. The sample is drawn from a study of blood T cell repertoires in COVID-19. Study as a whole: Whether acute or convalescent, the COVID-19 samples came from the United States, Italy and Spain. PBMCs, B-cell-depleted T cells, or T cells provided the cDNA or gDNA that made up the material.

The assay was immunoSEQ multiplex PCR, and TCRdb's table has in-frame clones only and misses some. Counted here are about 190,000 clones, around 84% occurring once; the ten biggest clones make up roughly 3.2%. Those who participated ranged in age from roughly 18 to 100 years and resided in 20 to 25 US areas. Categorization into cohorts depended on clinical history that participants reported. Germline V lookup: CDR1 SGHRS, CDR2 YFSETQ. Trimming at V came to 0 bases and at J to 5 bases, leaving 10 bases not matched to a gene. This CDR3 has 16 amino acids. The receptor's source is a woman under 40 who had recovered from COVID-19. Sequencing was done on a sample of PBMCs or T cells enriched from blood (not recorded which). The V gene is TRBV5-1, the J gene TRBJ1-1; TRBD1 matches at 7 bases. CDR3 nucleotide sequence: TGCGCCAGCAGCTTGGCACAGGGGTCGGTATATACTGAAGCTTTCTTT. It yields the protein CASSLAQGSVYTEAFF.